Listed below are T cell receptor beta chains from one sample, sequenced in a study of control samples from healthy donors and cancer patients. TCRdb's copy holds only in-frame clones and misses some; the assay was immunoSEQ multiplex PCR. In total, the table holds about 210,000 clones. The material sequenced was blood. The receptor set was obtained from a woman aged 30 to 39 in good health. CDR3s include the opening cysteine and the closing phenylalanine or tryptophan. A D gene is named only where the DNA matches it firmly.

d_gene,j_gene,v_gene,len,CDR3aa,CDR3nt
-,TRBJ1-2,TRBV6-4,15,CASRASAGVSYGYTF,TGTGCCAGCAGAGCGTCGGCAGGCGTTAGCTATGGCTACACCTTC
-,TRBJ1-2,TRBV7-9,13,CASSSKQLTGYTF,TGTGCCAGCAGTTCCAAGCAACTAACTGGCTACACCTTC
TRBD2,TRBJ2-7,TRBV5-1,16,CASGVATGLAGIEQYF,TGCGCCAGCGGCGTGGCTACGGGACTAGCGGGGATCGAGCAGTACTTC
-,TRBJ2-3,TRBV28,14,CASSPGPGTDTQYF,TGTGCCAGCAGCCCGGGACCGGGCACAGATACGCAGTATTTT
-,TRBJ1-2,TRBV7-2,13,CASSNDEGYGYTF,TGTGCCAGCAGTAACGACGAGGGGTATGGCTACACCTTC
-,TRBJ2-2,TRBV9,16,CASSLQGGYDTGELFF,TGTGCCAGCAGTCTACAGGGAGGCTACGACACCGGGGAGCTGTTTTTT
-,TRBJ1-6,TRBV28,13,CASSPESYSPLHF,TGTGCCAGCAGCCCCGAAAGCTATTCACCCCTCCACTTT
-,TRBJ2-3,TRBV11-2,15,CASSLLAVGTDTQYF,TGTGCCAGCAGCCTCTTAGCGGTGGGGACAGATACGCAGTATTTT
-,TRBJ2-5,TRBV4-2,16,CASSQSTGQLQETQYF,TGTGCCAGCAGCCAGTCGACAGGACAGTTGCAAGAGACCCAGTACTTC
-,TRBJ1-6,TRBV27,14,CASSSKGFNSPLHF,TGTGCCAGCAGTTCCAAAGGGTTTAATTCACCCCTCCACTTT
-,TRBJ2-7,TRBV6-1,15,CASSDPRSPPYEQYF,TGTGCCAGCAGTGACCCCAGGTCCCCACCCTACGAGCAGTACTTC
-,TRBJ2-1,TRBV2,12,CASSAPAQRQFF,TGTGCCAGCAGTGCTCCAGCACAACGGCAGTTCTTC
TRBD2,TRBJ2-3,TRBV6-4,16,CASSVGTSGATDTQYF,TGTGCCAGCAGCGTTGGGACTAGCGGGGCCACAGATACGCAGTATTTT
-,TRBJ1-6,TRBV27,17,CASSLPPARSYNSPLHF,TGTGCCAGCAGTTTACCGCCAGCCCGCTCCTATAATTCACCCCTCCACTTT
-,TRBJ1-4,TRBV5-8,14,CASSLEGYGEKLFF,TGTGCCAGCAGCTTGGAAGGGTACGGGGAAAAACTGTTTTTT
-,TRBJ1-5,TRBV27,13,CASSLSPNQPQHF,TGTGCCAGCAGTTTATCCCCAAATCAGCCCCAGCATTTT
TRBD2,TRBJ2-3,TRBV7-3,16,CASSLISSGATDTQYF,TGTGCCAGCAGCTTAATATCTAGCGGGGCAACAGATACGCAGTATTTT
-,TRBJ1-5,TRBV5-6,14,CASSLKVSSQPQHF,TGTGCCAGCAGCTTGAAGGTCTCGAGCCAGCCCCAGCATTTT
TRBD2,TRBJ2-3,TRBV7-9,16,CASSGLAGTKADTQYF,TGTGCCAGCAGCGGACTAGCGGGGACCAAGGCAGATACGCAGTATTTT
-,TRBJ2-7,TRBV7-8,11,CASSPSHEQYF,TGTGCCAGCAGCCCTTCCCATGAGCAGTACTTC
-,TRBJ1-6,TRBV10-3,14,CAISPGQGQSPLHF,TGTGCCATCAGTCCGGGACAAGGTCAGTCACCCCTCCACTTT
-,TRBJ1-3,TRBV7-2,14,CASSKLRAGNTIYF,TGTGCCAGCAGCAAACTCAGGGCCGGGAACACCATATATTTT
-,TRBJ1-1,TRBV10-3,13,CAITRSTDTEAFF,TGTGCCATCACGAGGTCAACGGACACTGAAGCTTTCTTT
TRBD2,TRBJ2-1,TRBV28,15,CASRPLAGGYNEQFF,TGTGCCAGCAGGCCACTAGCGGGGGGGTACAATGAGCAGTTCTTC
TRBD1,TRBJ1-1,TRBV9,14,CASSTRGRDTEAFF,TGTGCCAGCAGCACCAGGGGGCGGGACACTGAAGCTTTCTTT
-,TRBJ2-7,TRBV28,12,CASRRDGYEQYF,TGTGCCAGCAGGCGGGACGGCTACGAGCAGTACTTC
-,TRBJ2-5,TRBV4-1,15,CASSQVGSRAETQYF,TGCGCCAGCAGCCAAGTGGGGTCCAGGGCAGAGACCCAGTACTTC
-,TRBJ2-3,TRBV21-1,18,CASSSSRDRETSTDTQYF,TGTGCCAGCAGCTCGTCCCGGGACAGGGAAACTAGCACAGATACGCAGTATTTT
-,TRBJ1-1,TRBV9,13,CASSVGPNTEAFF,TGTGCCAGCAGCGTGGGACCGAACACTGAAGCTTTCTTT
TRBD1,TRBJ2-3,TRBV7-9,15,CASSSDRVRTDTQYF,TGTGCCAGCAGCTCCGACAGGGTACGGACAGATACGCAGTATTTT
TRBD2,TRBJ2-1,TRBV9,15,CASSAGLAPNNEQFF,TGTGCCAGCAGCGCAGGACTAGCGCCAAACAATGAGCAGTTCTTC
-,TRBJ1-3,TRBV7-9,17,CASSLGPKGPPGNTIYF,TGTGCCAGCTCCTTAGGCCCTAAGGGACCCCCAGGAAACACCATATATTTT
-,TRBJ1-2,TRBV7-2,13,CASSLVKRDGYTF,TGTGCCAGCAGCTTAGTCAAGAGGGACGGCTACACCTTC
-,TRBJ1-4,TRBV28,16,CASSPQIGGSGEKLFF,TGTGCCAGCAGCCCTCAGATAGGGGGATCAGGGGAAAAACTGTTTTTT
-,TRBJ1-1,TRBV6-5,14,CASTGLQGDTEAFF,TGTGCCAGCACCGGCCTACAGGGAGACACTGAAGCTTTCTTT
TRBD1,TRBJ1-6,TRBV29-1,13,CSAFTGAGSPLHF,TGCAGCGCCTTTACAGGGGCGGGTTCACCCCTCCACTTT
-,TRBJ2-1,TRBV9,16,CASSIGGAGVYNEQFF,TGTGCCAGCAGCATTGGGGGAGCGGGTGTCTACAATGAGCAGTTCTTC
-,TRBJ2-5,TRBV14,11,CASSQFETQYF,TGTGCCAGCAGCCAGTTTGAGACCCAGTACTTC
-,TRBJ1-3,TRBV7-9,16,CASSPPGPRGGNTIYF,TGTGCCAGCAGCCCCCCGGGGCCAAGGGGGGGAAACACCATATATTTT
TRBD1,TRBJ2-7,TRBV27,15,CASSLTQGAGYEQYF,TGTGCCAGCAGTCTTACACAGGGGGCAGGTTACGAGCAGTACTTC
-,TRBJ2-7,TRBV18,14,CASSPPSSFYEQYF,TGTGCCAGCTCACCACCATCCTCTTTCTACGAGCAGTACTTC
TRBD1,TRBJ1-5,TRBV28,16,CASSLDRGYSNQPQHF,TGTGCCAGCAGTTTAGACAGGGGATATAGCAATCAGCCCCAGCATTTT
-,TRBJ1-3,TRBV7-8,17,CASSLAGGTLLRNTIYF,TGTGCCAGCAGCTTAGCGGGTGGGACACTCTTGAGAAACACCATATATTTT
TRBD1,TRBJ1-2,TRBV29-1,13,CSVESGGLYGYTF,TGCAGCGTTGAATCAGGGGGCCTCTATGGCTACACCTTC
TRBD1,TRBJ1-2,TRBV27,14,CASSLGQGGSGYTF,TGTGCCAGCAGTCTCGGACAGGGTGGCTCTGGCTACACCTTC
-,TRBJ2-7,TRBV12-3/TRBV12-4,12,CASSPGWGEQYF,TGTGCCAGCAGCCCAGGGTGGGGAGAGCAGTACTTC
-,TRBJ1-1,TRBV7-3,17,CASSLNFGPGWNTEAFF,TGTGCCAGCAGCTTAAATTTCGGGCCCGGGTGGAACACTGAAGCTTTCTTT
TRBD2,TRBJ2-2,TRBV6-5,14,CASRPGLGVGELFF,TGTGCCAGCAGACCGGGACTAGGGGTCGGGGAGCTGTTTTTT
-,TRBJ2-3,TRBV27,15,CASSLAWGGTDTQYF,TGTGCCAGCAGTCTAGCCTGGGGGGGCACAGATACGCAGTATTTT
TRBD2,TRBJ2-5,TRBV5-1,14,CASRDIAGSETQYF,TGCGCCAGCAGAGATATAGCGGGGTCGGAGACCCAGTACTTC
-,TRBJ2-2,TRBV30,15,CAWSTGTANTGELFF,TGTGCCTGGAGTACTGGGACGGCGAACACCGGGGAGCTGTTTTTT
-,TRBJ1-2,TRBV28,15,CASSLLQASFYGYTF,TGTGCCAGCAGTTTGCTCCAGGCCTCGTTCTATGGCTACACCTTC
-,TRBJ1-2,TRBV11-2,15,CASSLIPGANYGYTF,TGTGCCAGCAGCTTAATCCCAGGGGCTAACTATGGCTACACCTTC
-,TRBJ1-1,TRBV6-5,14,CASSYLGEGIEAFF,TGTGCCAGCAGTTACTTGGGAGAGGGAATTGAAGCTTTCTTT
-,TRBJ2-2,TRBV2,15,CASSVGRVNTGELFF,TGTGCCAGCAGTGTAGGCAGGGTAAACACCGGGGAGCTGTTTTTT